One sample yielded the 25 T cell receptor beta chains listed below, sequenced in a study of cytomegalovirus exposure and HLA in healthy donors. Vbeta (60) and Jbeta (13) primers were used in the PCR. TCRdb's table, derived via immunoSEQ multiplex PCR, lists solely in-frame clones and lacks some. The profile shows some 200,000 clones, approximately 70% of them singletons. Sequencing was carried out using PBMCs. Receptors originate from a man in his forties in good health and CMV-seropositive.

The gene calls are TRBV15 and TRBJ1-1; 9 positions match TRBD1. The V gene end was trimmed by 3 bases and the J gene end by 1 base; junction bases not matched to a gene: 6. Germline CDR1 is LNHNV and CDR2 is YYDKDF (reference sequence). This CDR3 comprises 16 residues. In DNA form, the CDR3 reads TGTGCCACCAGCAGCGACAGGGGGAATCCGAACACTGAAGCTTTCTTT. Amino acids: CATSSDRGNPNTEAFF.

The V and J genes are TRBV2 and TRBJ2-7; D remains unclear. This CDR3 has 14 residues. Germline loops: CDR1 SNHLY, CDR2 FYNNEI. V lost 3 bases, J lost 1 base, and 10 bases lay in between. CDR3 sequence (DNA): TGTGCCAGCAGTGAGCACCTGGCTTCCTACGAGCAGTACTTC. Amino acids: CASSEHLASYEQYF. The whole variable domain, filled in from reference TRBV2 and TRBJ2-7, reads EPEVTQTPSHQVTQMGQEVILRCVPISNHLYFYWYRQILGQKVEFLVSFYNNEISEKSEIFDDQFSVERPDGSNFTLKIRSTKLEDSAMYFCASSEHLASYEQYFGPGTRLTVT.

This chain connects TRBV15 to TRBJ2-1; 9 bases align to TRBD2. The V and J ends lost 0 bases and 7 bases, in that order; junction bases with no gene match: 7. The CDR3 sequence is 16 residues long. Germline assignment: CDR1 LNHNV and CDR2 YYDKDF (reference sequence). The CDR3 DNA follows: TGTGCCACCAGCAGAGATCTGGGACTAGCTCTGAATGAGCAGTTCTTC. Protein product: CATSRDLGLALNEQFF.

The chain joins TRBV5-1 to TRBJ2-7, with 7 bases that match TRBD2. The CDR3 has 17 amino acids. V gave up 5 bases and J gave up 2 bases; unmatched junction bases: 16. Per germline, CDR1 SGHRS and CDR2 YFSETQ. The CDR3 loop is CASSPGTTLHLTYEQYF. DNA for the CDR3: TGCGCCAGCAGTCCGGGGACTACTCTTCACCTTACCTACGAGCAGTACTTC.

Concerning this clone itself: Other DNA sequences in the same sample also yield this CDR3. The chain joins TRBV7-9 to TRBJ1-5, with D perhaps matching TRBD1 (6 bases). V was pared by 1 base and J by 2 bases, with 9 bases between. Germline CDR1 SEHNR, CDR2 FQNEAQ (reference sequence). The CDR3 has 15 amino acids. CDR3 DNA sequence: TGTGCCAGCAGCTTAGAGTCAGGGGGCAATCAGCCCCAGCATTTT. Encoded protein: CASSLESGGNQPQHF. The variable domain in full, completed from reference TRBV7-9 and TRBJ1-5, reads DTGVSQNPRHKITKRGQNVTFRCDPISEHNRLYWYRQTLGQGPEFLTYFQNEAQLEKSRLLSDRFSAERPKGSFSTLEIQRTEQGDSAMYLCASSLESGGNQPQHFGDGTRLSIL.

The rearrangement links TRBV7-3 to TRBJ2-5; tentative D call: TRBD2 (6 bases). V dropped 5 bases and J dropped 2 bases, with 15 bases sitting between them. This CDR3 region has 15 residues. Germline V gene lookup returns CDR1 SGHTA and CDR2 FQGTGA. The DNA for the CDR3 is TGTGCCAGCAGCCTCCAGGGAGGTGGGCAAGAGACCCAGTACTTC. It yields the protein CASSLQGGGQETQYF.

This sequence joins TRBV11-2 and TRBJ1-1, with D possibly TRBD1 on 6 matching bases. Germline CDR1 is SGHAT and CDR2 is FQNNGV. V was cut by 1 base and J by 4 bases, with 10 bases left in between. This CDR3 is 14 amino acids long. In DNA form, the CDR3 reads TGTGCCAGCAGCTTAGGATTCAGGGGCACTGAAGCTTTCTTT. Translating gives CASSLGFRGTEAFF. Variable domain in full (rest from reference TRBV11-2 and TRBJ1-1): EAGVAQSPRYKIIEKRQSVAFWCNPISGHATLYWYQQILGQGPKLLIQFQNNGVVDDSQLPKDRFSAERLKGVDSTLKIQPAKLEDSAVYLCASSLGFRGTEAFFGQGTRLTVV.

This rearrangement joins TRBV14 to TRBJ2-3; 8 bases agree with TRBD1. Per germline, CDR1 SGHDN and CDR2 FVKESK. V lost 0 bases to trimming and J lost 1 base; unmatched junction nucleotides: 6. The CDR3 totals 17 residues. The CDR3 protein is CASSQEVHRGGTDTQYF. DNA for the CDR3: TGTGCCAGCAGCCAAGAAGTTCACAGGGGGGGCACAGATACGCAGTATTTT.

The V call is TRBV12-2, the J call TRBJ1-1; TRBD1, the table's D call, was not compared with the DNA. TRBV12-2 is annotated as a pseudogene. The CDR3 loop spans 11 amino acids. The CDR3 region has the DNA TGTGCAAGTCGCTTGGCCCCAGGAGCTTTCTTT. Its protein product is CASRLAPGAFF.

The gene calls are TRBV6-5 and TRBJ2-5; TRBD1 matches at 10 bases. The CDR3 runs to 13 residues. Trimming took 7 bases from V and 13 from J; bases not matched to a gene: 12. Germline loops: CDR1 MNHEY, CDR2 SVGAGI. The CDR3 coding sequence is TGTGCCAGCACACCGGGACAGGGGCTTGGTGTGTACTTC. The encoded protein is CASTPGQGLGVYF.

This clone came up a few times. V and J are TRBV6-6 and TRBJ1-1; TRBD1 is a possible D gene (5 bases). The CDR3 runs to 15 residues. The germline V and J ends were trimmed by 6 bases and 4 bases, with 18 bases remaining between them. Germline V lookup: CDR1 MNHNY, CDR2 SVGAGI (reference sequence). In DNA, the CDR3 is TGTGCCAGCAGCGTCCAGGGAGGGGATTCCACTGAAGCTTTCTTT. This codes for CASSVQGGDSTEAFF.

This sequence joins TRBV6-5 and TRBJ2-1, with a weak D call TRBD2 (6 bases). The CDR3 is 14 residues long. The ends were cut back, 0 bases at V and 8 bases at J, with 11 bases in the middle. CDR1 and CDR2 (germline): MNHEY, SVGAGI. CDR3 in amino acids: CASSYSGGADEQFF. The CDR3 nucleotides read TGTGCCAGCAGTTACTCGGGGGGAGCCGATGAGCAGTTCTTC.

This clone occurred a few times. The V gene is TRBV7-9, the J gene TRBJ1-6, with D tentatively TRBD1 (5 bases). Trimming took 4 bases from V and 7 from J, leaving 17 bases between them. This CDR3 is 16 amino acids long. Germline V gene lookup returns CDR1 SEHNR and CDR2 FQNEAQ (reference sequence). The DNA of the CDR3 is TGTGCCAGCAGCTCCCTGCCGGGGGAGGGAAATTCACCCCTCCACTTT. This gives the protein CASSSLPGEGNSPLHF.

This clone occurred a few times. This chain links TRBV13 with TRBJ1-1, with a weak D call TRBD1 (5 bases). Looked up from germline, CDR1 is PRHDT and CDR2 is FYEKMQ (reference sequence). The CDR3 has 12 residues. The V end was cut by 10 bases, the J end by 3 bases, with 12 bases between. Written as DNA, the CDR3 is TGTGCCACCGGGGCGGGGTACACTGAAGCTTTCTTT. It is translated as CATGAGYTEAFF.

CDR3 residues: CASSAPSGPLHF. In DNA form, the CDR3 reads TGTGCCAGCAGTGCGCCGAGTGGACCCCTCCACTTT. The rearrangement joins TRBV25-1 to TRBJ1-6; D call uncertain. CDR1 and CDR2 (germline): MGHDK, SYGVNS. V was trimmed by 4 bases and J by 12 bases, leaving 10 bases between them. The CDR3 contains 12 residues.

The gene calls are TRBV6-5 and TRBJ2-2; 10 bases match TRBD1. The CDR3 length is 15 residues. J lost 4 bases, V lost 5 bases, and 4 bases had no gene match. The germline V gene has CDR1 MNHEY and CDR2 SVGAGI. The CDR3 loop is CASSQGQGFTGELFF. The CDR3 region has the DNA TGTGCCAGCAGTCAGGGACAGGGGTTCACCGGGGAGCTGTTTTTT.

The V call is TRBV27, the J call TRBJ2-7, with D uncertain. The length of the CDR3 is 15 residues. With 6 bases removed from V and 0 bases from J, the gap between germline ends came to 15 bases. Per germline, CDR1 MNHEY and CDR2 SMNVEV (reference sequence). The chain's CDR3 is CASSPEAPSSYEQYF. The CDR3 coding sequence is TGTGCCAGCAGCCCCGAGGCCCCGTCCTCCTACGAGCAGTACTTC.

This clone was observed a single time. CDR3 region: CASSQVGGSTEAFF. CDR3 in DNA: TGCGCCAGCAGCCAAGTTGGAGGGTCCACTGAAGCTTTCTTT. This chain links TRBV4-1 with TRBJ1-1; no clear D gene. The CDR3 runs to 14 residues. Germline-derived CDR1 and CDR2 are MGHRA and YSYEKL. Trimming shortened V by 1 base and J by 4 bases, and 10 bases separated the two germline ends.

The CDR3 DNA follows: TGTGCCAGTAGTATCGAACAGAGCTACGAGCAGTACTTC. Translating gives CASSIEQSYEQYF. The chain carries TRBV19 and TRBJ2-7; D gene ambiguous. The CDR3 is made up of 13 amino acids. The V and J ends lost 3 bases and 3 bases respectively, with 9 bases between them. CDR1 is LNHDA and CDR2 is SQIVND in the germline V gene (reference sequence).

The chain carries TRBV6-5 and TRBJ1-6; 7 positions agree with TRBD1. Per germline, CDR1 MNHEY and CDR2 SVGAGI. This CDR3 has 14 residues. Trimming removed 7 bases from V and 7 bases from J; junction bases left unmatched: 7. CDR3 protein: CASTWDSHNSPLHF. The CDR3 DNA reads TGTGCCAGCACTTGGGACAGCCACAATTCACCCCTCCACTTT.

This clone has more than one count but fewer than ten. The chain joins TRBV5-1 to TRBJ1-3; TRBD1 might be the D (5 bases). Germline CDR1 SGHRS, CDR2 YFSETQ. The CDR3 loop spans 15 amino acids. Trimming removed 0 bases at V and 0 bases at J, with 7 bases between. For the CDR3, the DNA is TGCGCCAGCAGCTTGGGGGGGGGCTCTGGAAACACCATATATTTT. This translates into CASSLGGGSGNTIYF.

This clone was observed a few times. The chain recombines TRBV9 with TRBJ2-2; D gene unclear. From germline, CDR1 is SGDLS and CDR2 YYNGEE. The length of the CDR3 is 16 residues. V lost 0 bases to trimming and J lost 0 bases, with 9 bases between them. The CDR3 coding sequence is TGTGCCAGCAGCGTAGATAGCTCTCCGAACACCGGGGAGCTGTTTTTT. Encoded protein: CASSVDSSPNTGELFF.

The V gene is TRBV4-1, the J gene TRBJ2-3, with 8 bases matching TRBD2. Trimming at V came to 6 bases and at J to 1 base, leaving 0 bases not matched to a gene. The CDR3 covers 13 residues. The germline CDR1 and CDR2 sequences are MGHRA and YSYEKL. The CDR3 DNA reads TGCGCCAGCAGGACTAGCGGCACAGATACGCAGTATTTT. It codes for CASRTSGTDTQYF.

The CDR3 protein is CASSVASDTEAFF. The CDR3 region has the DNA TGTGCCAGCAGCGTAGCGTCAGACACTGAAGCTTTCTTT. This sequence joins TRBV9 and TRBJ1-1; D is unresolved. The V gene's germline CDR1 is SGDLS and CDR2 YYNGEE. V was cut by 0 bases and J by 3 bases, with 6 bases left in between. This CDR3 contains 13 residues.

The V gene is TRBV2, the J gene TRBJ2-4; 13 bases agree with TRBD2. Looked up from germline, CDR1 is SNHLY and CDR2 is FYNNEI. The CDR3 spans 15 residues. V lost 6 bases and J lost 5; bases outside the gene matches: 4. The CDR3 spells CASRPGTSGENIQYF. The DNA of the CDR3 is TGTGCCAGCAGGCCCGGGACTAGCGGGGAAAACATTCAGTACTTC. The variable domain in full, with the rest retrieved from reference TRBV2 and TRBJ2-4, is EPEVTQTPSHQVTQMGQEVILRCVPISNHLYFYWYRQILGQKVEFLVSFYNNEISEKSEIFDDQFSVERPDGSNFTLKIRSTKLEDSAMYFCASRPGTSGENIQYFGAGTRLSVL.